The 9 T cell receptor beta chains below were found in one sample sequenced in a study of cytomegalovirus exposure and HLA in healthy donors. Method: immunoSEQ multiplex PCR; TCRdb's copy keeps in-frame clones and lacks some. The sample lists about 140,000 clones, 80% to 90% occurring once. Sequencing was performed on PBMCs. These receptors came from a man aged 18 to 29 in good health and CMV-seronegative.

The chain links TRBV28 to TRBJ2-5; the match to TRBD2 covers 10 bases. This CDR3 region has 17 residues. The V and J ends lost 6 bases and 9 bases, in that order; junction bases with no gene match: 19. Germline CDR1 and CDR2: MDHEN and SYDVKM. This chain's CDR3 is CASSTLWTSGPQGAQYF. In DNA form, the CDR3 reads TGTGCCAGCAGCACACTCTGGACTAGCGGCCCCCAAGGGGCCCAGTACTTC.

The rearrangement joins TRBV10-3 to TRBJ2-2; a possible D gene is TRBD1 (6 bases). CDR3 length: 15 amino acids. With 2 bases removed from V and 4 bases from J, the gap between germline ends came to 11 bases. Germline loops: CDR1 ENHRY, CDR2 SYGVKD. The CDR3 is CAISEGRGITGELFF. The DNA for the CDR3 is TGTGCCATCAGTGAGGGCAGGGGCATCACCGGGGAGCTGTTTTTT.

The rearrangement links TRBV7-6 to TRBJ2-3; D possibly corresponds to TRBD2 (5 bases). Germline loops: CDR1 SGHVS, CDR2 FNYEAQ. There are 14 residues in the CDR3. The V end was cut by 0 bases, the J end by 4 bases, with 8 bases between. CDR3 amino acids: CASSLARGSDTQYF. The CDR3 nucleotides read TGTGCCAGCAGCTTAGCACGGGGTTCAGATACGCAGTATTTT.

The rearrangement joins TRBV12-5 to TRBJ1-3; no firm D call. Germline V CDR1 and CDR2: LGHNT, FRNRAP. V was trimmed by 3 bases and J by 0 bases, leaving 3 bases between them. This CDR3 has 13 residues. CDR3 loop: CASGFNSGNTIYF. DNA of the CDR3: TGTGCTAGTGGTTTTAACTCTGGAAACACCATATATTTT. The variable domain in full, completed from reference TRBV12-5 and TRBJ1-3, reads DARVTQTPRHKVTEMGQEVTMRCQPILGHNTVFWYRQTMMQGLELLAYFRNRAPLDDSGMPKDRFSAEMPDATLATLKIQPSEPRDSAVYFCASGFNSGNTIYFGEGSWLTVV.

This sequence joins TRBV27 and TRBJ2-1; unclear D gene. V was cut by 3 bases and J by 8 bases, with 23 bases left in between. The CDR3 loop spans 17 amino acids. Germline values: CDR1 MNHEY, CDR2 SMNVEV (reference sequence). CDR3 DNA sequence: TGTGCCAGCAGTTTTATCCTCCGGCCTAGAGGTGCGGATGAGCAGTTCTTC. Its translation is CASSFILRPRGADEQFF.

The V and J genes are TRBV2 and TRBJ1-5, with 7 bases that match TRBD1. The CDR3 consists of 17 residues. CDR1 and CDR2 from the germline V gene are SNHLY and FYNNEI. V shed 2 bases and J 1 base; nucleotides not matched to a gene: 8. Written as DNA, the CDR3 is TGTGCCAGCAGTGAATTGCAGGGGGGTAGGAGCAATCAGCCCCAGCATTTT. The encoded protein is CASSELQGGRSNQPQHF.

The chain is built from TRBV5-4 and TRBJ2-6; D is undetermined. Deletions cut 4 bases from V and 0 bases from J, with 17 bases between. The CDR3 runs 18 residues. Looked up from germline, CDR1 is SGHNT and CDR2 is YYREEE (reference sequence). DNA for the CDR3: TGTGCCAGCAGCCAACCTCGAGGCAGTCCCTCTGGGGCCAACGTCCTGACTTTC. Translated: CASSQPRGSPSGANVLTF.

The chain links TRBV25-1 to TRBJ2-7; D is perhaps TRBD1 (6 bases). V was pared by 2 bases and J by 9 bases, with 17 bases between. The CDR3 length is 14 residues. Germline CDR1 is MGHDK and CDR2 is SYGVNS. CDR3 loop: CASSEAGALAGQYF. DNA for the CDR3: TGTGCCAGCAGTGAAGCAGGGGCCCTCGCGGGGCAGTACTTC.

This clone turned up a few times. CDR3 bases: TGTGCCAGCAGTGTGCGGGAGACCCAGTACTTC. Translating gives CASSVRETQYF. The V gene is TRBV2, the J gene TRBJ2-5; D gene unclear. This CDR3 has 11 amino acids. Trimming took 4 bases from V and 5 from J, leaving 5 bases between them. The germline gives CDR1 SNHLY, CDR2 FYNNEI.